These T cell receptor beta chains were read from a single sample in a study of T cell changes during pregnancy in multiple sclerosis. Sequencing was performed with immunoSEQ multiplex PCR; in TCRdb, only in-frame clones are kept and a portion is missing. The table lists tens of thousands of clones, around nine tenths of them singletons. The sample here was CD4+ T cells from peripheral blood mononuclear cells, taken in the first trimester of pregnancy. Every receptor here comes from a female donor with multiple sclerosis, enrolled in a pregnancy study. The CDR3 runs from the conserved cysteine through the conserved F or W. The order of the fields is V gene, J gene, CDR3 protein.

TRBV6-1,TRBJ2-3,CASFRGGGSTDTQYF
TRBV6-1,TRBJ2-1,CASREGQGGYNEQFF
TRBV29-1,TRBJ2-5,CSARKETQYF
TRBV7-2,TRBJ2-7,CASSQRGGYEQYF
TRBV4-2,TRBJ2-1,CASSQDVAGGGDEQFF
TRBV14,TRBJ2-5,CASSPWAQETQYF
TRBV6-6,TRBJ2-1,CASSPSGSSYNEQFF
TRBV18,TRBJ2-7,CASSVGQGSYEQYF
TRBV18,TRBJ1-1,CASSPHGGEAEAFF
TRBV9,TRBJ2-1,CASSGYGAGEQFF
TRBV11-2,TRBJ2-2,CASSFKYLAGGSNTGELFF
TRBV7-6,TRBJ1-1,CASSSAGGTEAFF
TRBV2,TRBJ2-7,CASRAQGALYEQYF
TRBV10-3,TRBJ1-1,CAISEPDTSQNTEAFF
TRBV11-2,TRBJ1-6,CASILPQDSNNSPLHF
TRBV28,TRBJ2-5,CASSSMGLAEETQYF
TRBV14,TRBJ2-1,CASSQDTRRTYNEQFF
TRBV7-9,TRBJ1-1,CASRDPSGGADTEAFF
TRBV5-6,TRBJ2-1,CASSLSGTSSYNEQFF
TRBV2,TRBJ2-7,CASSEAWGGEQYF
TRBV11-1,TRBJ2-7,CASSSGTVAEQYF
TRBV2,TRBJ2-2,CASGGAAGELFF
TRBV18,TRBJ1-4,CASASGTANEKLFF
TRBV9,TRBJ1-2,CASSVGVAGGNYGYTF
TRBV2,TRBJ2-7,CASTREVQGYEQYF
TRBV28,TRBJ2-1,CASSSPSGGSYNEQFF
TRBV29-1,TRBJ1-1,CSVEDLYRVGRAFF
TRBV5-1,TRBJ2-1,CASSLLAKTQSGEQFF
TRBV10-3,TRBJ2-2,CAITGQGYTGELFF
TRBV28,TRBJ1-1,CASSFGDRVSEAFF
TRBV18,TRBJ2-3,CASSPWTGGDTQYF
TRBV7-6,TRBJ2-7,CASSLTGGEQYF
TRBV5-1,TRBJ2-5,CASSLAPRGLQTQYF
TRBV7-3,TRBJ1-2,CASSLIGTYPYTF
TRBV5-4,TRBJ1-5,CASSLDQGTEPQHF
TRBV18,TRBJ2-2,CASSPTRQGANTGELFF
TRBV2,TRBJ2-7,CASSERGGAFIEQYF
TRBV5-4,TRBJ1-1,CASSFFQAGNTEAFF
TRBV2,TRBJ1-2,CASSTGYGYTF
TRBV29-1,TRBJ1-3,CSVVVGTNSGNTIYF
TRBV2,TRBJ2-5,CASSPRLGETQYF
TRBV19,TRBJ2-7,CASSDRGYEQYF
TRBV30,TRBJ1-6,CAWGDDNSPLHF
TRBV27,TRBJ2-3,CASSLVYTDTQYF
TRBV7-8,TRBJ2-7,CASSLTAGDYEQYF
TRBV2,TRBJ1-1,CASRDRENTEAFF
TRBV28,TRBJ1-4,CASSSPGQTNEKLFF
TRBV9,TRBJ1-1,CASSPQTPRGTEAFF
TRBV9,TRBJ1-2,CASSVGVQRGYGYTF
TRBV2,TRBJ1-1,CASRDRGDEAFF